These T cell receptor beta chains were read from a single sample in a study of synovial regulatory T cells in juvenile arthritis. Clones were read by immunoSEQ multiplex PCR, and TCRdb kept only the in-frame ones, dropping some. The listing records 7,500 to 10,000 clones. Specimen: Treg cells from blood. The origin of the receptors is a donor aged 2-30 years with juvenile idiopathic arthritis. Both conserved end residues are part of each CDR3.

>TRBJ1-1|TRBV4-1
CASSQVVGGPNTEAFF
>TRBJ1-1|TRBV6-1
CASSDQGQAGTEAFF
>TRBJ2-7|TRBV6-4
CASPYGRRLTSYEQYF
>TRBJ1-5|TRBV19
CASSSEPYSNQPQHF
>TRBJ1-2|TRBV5-6
CASSLRTYGYTF
>TRBJ2-1|TRBV6-5
CASSYLQYNEQFF
>TRBJ1-2|TRBV18
CASSPLGQGNYGYTF
>TRBJ1-2|TRBV10-3
CAISPGITSYGYTF
>TRBJ2-1|TRBV21-1
CASTPRHNEQFF
>TRBJ1-2|TRBV6-5
CATSRGSSLNYGYTF
>TRBJ2-5|TRBV5-4
CASSGVRETQYF
>TRBJ1-2|TRBV19
CASSIRGGGYTF
>TRBJ1-6|TRBV6-6
CASSYRVNAPLHF
>TRBJ1-1|TRBV10-3
CAISEIGGLNTEAFF
>TRBJ2-7|TRBV18
CASSHPGGYEQYF
>TRBJ1-4|TRBV4-1
CASSQELWKNEKLFF
>TRBJ2-2|TRBV6-1
CASSDRTKGNTGELFF
>TRBJ2-1|TRBV4-1
CASCQPGGRNEQFF
>TRBJ1-2|TRBV5-6
CASSFPRNYGYTF
>TRBJ2-4|TRBV15
CATSSGKGGVQYF
>TRBJ1-1|TRBV19
CASSPKGNTEAFF
>TRBJ1-3|TRBV6-5
CASSFGVPSGNTIYF
>TRBJ1-3|TRBV5-5
CASSPASGISGNTIYF
>TRBJ1-1|TRBV5-8
CASSFHGGRSTEAFF
>TRBJ1-1|TRBV5-1
CASTTGQNTEAFF
>TRBJ2-1|TRBV5-4
CASSLEPLNEQFF
>TRBJ1-3|TRBV19
CASSNRGSGNTIYF
>TRBJ1-1|TRBV5-4
CASSRKDRPNTEAFF
>TRBJ1-4|TRBV4-1
CASSHIRDSRNEKLFF